Each of the 17 T cell receptor beta chains below was sequenced from the same sample in a study of blood T cell repertoires in COVID-19. Sequenced by immunoSEQ multiplex PCR; TCRdb stores in-frame clones only, minus some. The table includes about 97,000 clones, 70% to 90% detected once. Sequenced material: peripheral blood. These receptors were obtained from a man aged 40-50 years with active or convalescent COVID-19.

Here the CDR3 reads CASTHGQLYGYTF. DNA for the CDR3: TGTGCCAGTACCCACGGACAGCTCTATGGCTACACCTTC. This chain uses TRBV19 with TRBJ1-2; D possibly corresponds to TRBD1 (6 bases). Trimming removed 7 bases at V and 4 bases at J, with 13 bases between. CDR1 and CDR2 (germline): LNHDA, SQIVND (reference sequence). The CDR3 runs to 13 residues.

This chain uses TRBV12-3 or TRBV12-4 with TRBJ2-7, with 7 nucleotides matching TRBD1. The CDR3 is 13 residues long. Trimming took 5 bases from V and 2 from J; bases not matched to a gene: 3. The CDR3 DNA sequence: TGTGCCAGCAGTAGCCAGGGGGCCTACGAGCAGTACTTC. It is translated as CASSSQGAYEQYF.

DNA for the CDR3: TGTGCCAGCTCACCGTCCACTAGCGGGTACTACGAGCAGTACTTC. Its translation is CASSPSTSGYYEQYF. J is TRBJ2-7 and V is TRBV18; 9 bases are shared with TRBD2. V dropped 3 bases and J dropped 3; count of bases not matched to a gene: 6. This CDR3 comprises 15 residues. The germline CDR1 and CDR2 sequences are KGHSH and LQKENI.

The chain uses TRBV28 and TRBJ2-3, with 11 bases that match TRBD1. Trimming cost V 1 base and J 3 bases; bases outside gene matches: 3. Germline values: CDR1 MDHEN, CDR2 SYDVKM. This CDR3 is 16 amino acids long. The CDR3: CASSLYGTGGTDTQYF. In DNA form, the CDR3 reads TGTGCCAGCAGTTTATATGGGACAGGGGGGACAGATACGCAGTATTTT.

The genes are TRBV7-9 and TRBJ2-5; 7 positions agree with TRBD1. V lost 5 bases and J lost 4; bases outside the gene matches: 10. The CDR3 totals 15 residues. Germline assignment: CDR1 SEHNR and CDR2 FQNEAQ (reference sequence). The CDR3 nucleotides read TGTGCCAGCAGCGAGACAGGGTGGGTCGCAGAGACCCAGTACTTC. This sequence encodes CASSETGWVAETQYF.

This chain uses TRBV21-1 with TRBJ1-1; the D call in the table, TRBD1, was not verified against the DNA. TRBV21-1 constitutes a pseudogene. The CDR3 is 15 amino acids. Written as DNA, the CDR3 is TGTGCCAGCAGCAGGGTTCAGGGCGGGAACACTGAAGCTTTCTTT. This encodes CASSRVQGGNTEAFF.

V and J are TRBV10-3 and TRBJ1-2; 7 bases are a match to TRBD1. J lost 1 base, V lost 4 bases, and 9 bases had no gene match. Germline values: CDR1 ENHRY, CDR2 SYGVKD. This CDR3 has 16 amino acids. CDR3 amino acids: CAISGPEGTVNYGYTF. The CDR3 nucleotides are TGTGCCATCAGTGGACCCGAAGGGACAGTTAACTATGGCTACACCTTC.

The chain uses TRBV5-6 and TRBJ1-1, with D unclear. Germline V gives CDR1 SGHDT, CDR2 YYEEEE. The CDR3 spans 14 residues. The V gene lost 0 bases and the J gene lost 1 base, with 7 bases spanning the gap. Here the CDR3 reads CASSLGSTNTEAFF. Here the CDR3 DNA reads TGTGCCAGCAGCTTGGGGAGCACGAACACTGAAGCTTTCTTT.

This chain uses TRBV14 with TRBJ1-6; TRBD1 aligns across 7 bases. The junction had 11 bases not matched to a gene; V was cut back by 5 bases and J by 13 bases. The CDR3 length is 14 residues. The germline V gene encodes CDR1 SGHDN and CDR2 FVKESK. The CDR3 nucleotides are TGTGCCAGCAGCGTCGGGACAGCCAGCCTTCCCCTCCACTTT. Translation gives CASSVGTASLPLHF.

The chain carries TRBV27 and TRBJ1-1; D possibly corresponds to TRBD1 (6 bases). This CDR3 comprises 16 residues. Germline V gives CDR1 MNHEY, CDR2 SMNVEV (reference sequence). Between the trimmed V and J ends, which lost 7 bases and 11 bases, there was a span of 29 bases. The DNA of the CDR3 is TGTGCCAGCATCCTACAGGGCCCCACCGATTACGTGGGGGCTTTCTTT. It yields the protein CASILQGPTDYVGAFF.

This clone was recorded a few times. This sequence joins TRBV7-3 and TRBJ2-7, with 7 bases that match TRBD2. This CDR3 region has 14 residues. Looked up from germline, CDR1 is SGHTA and CDR2 is FQGTGA. The V gene end was trimmed by 1 base and the J gene end by 3 bases; junction bases not matched to a gene: 3. The CDR3 bases are TGTGCCAGCAGCTTAAACGGCGGGAGCTACGAGCAGTACTTC. Its protein product is CASSLNGGSYEQYF.

The V call is TRBV7-2, the J call TRBJ1-2; 9 positions match TRBD1. The CDR3 totals 17 residues. The germline V gene encodes CDR1 SGHTA and CDR2 FQGNSA. Trimming removed 1 base from V and 6 bases from J; junction bases left unmatched: 12. The CDR3: CASSLEVFGQGYHGYTF. The CDR3 nucleotides read TGTGCCAGCAGCTTAGAGGTGTTTGGACAGGGGTATCATGGCTACACCTTC.

In nucleotides, the CDR3 is TGCAGTGCTAGTGGACTAGGCCTCGGCGGGGAGCTGTTTTTT. It translates to CSASGLGLGGELFF. The rearrangement links TRBV20-1 to TRBJ2-2, with 7 bases lining up with TRBD2. Germline trimming cut 3 bases from V and 7 bases from J; bases unmatched to any gene: 8. This CDR3 has 14 residues. CDR1 is DFQATT, CDR2 SNEGSKA, per germline (reference sequence).

This chain joins TRBV18 and TRBJ1-2, with unresolved D. Germline lookup yields CDR1 KGHSH and CDR2 LQKENI. CDR3 length: 12 amino acids. The germline V and J ends were trimmed by 5 bases and 8 bases, with 12 bases remaining between them. The CDR3 sequence: CASSSEGGGYTF. The CDR3 coding sequence is TGTGCCAGCTCATCGGAGGGCGGGGGCTACACCTTC.

The chain has TRBV6-6 and TRBJ1-2; 8 positions match TRBD1. The CDR3 contains 13 residues. The J segment lost 10 bases and the V segment lost 2 bases, leaving 6 bases of the junction unmatched. Germline V lookup: CDR1 MNHNY, CDR2 SVGAGI (reference sequence). CDR3 in DNA: TGTGCCAGCAGTTACAGGACAGGGTCGGACTACACCTTC. This codes for CASSYRTGSDYTF.

The J gene is TRBJ2-1, the V gene TRBV5-1, with a tentative D call TRBD1 (5 bases). V lost 0 bases and J 1 base, leaving 8 bases between the germline ends. The CDR3 covers 15 residues. The germline V gene encodes CDR1 SGHRS and CDR2 YFSETQ. CDR3 in DNA: TGCGCCAGCAGCTTGGGCAGGGTGTCCTACAATGAGCAGTTCTTC. Protein: CASSLGRVSYNEQFF.

The gene calls are TRBV2 and TRBJ2-7; 9 positions agree with TRBD2. The V segment lost 7 bases and the J segment 7 bases; nucleotides outside the gene matches: 8. The CDR3 is 13 residues long. Germline CDR1 SNHLY, CDR2 FYNNEI. This CDR3 is CASKRLAAWEQYF. In DNA form, the CDR3 reads TGTGCCAGCAAAAGACTAGCGGCGTGGGAGCAGTACTTC. Supplemented by reference TRBV2 and TRBJ2-7, the full variable domain reads EPEVTQTPSHQVTQMGQEVILRCVPISNHLYFYWYRQILGQKVEFLVSFYNNEISEKSEIFDDQFSVERPDGSNFTLKIRSTKLEDSAMYFCASKRLAAWEQYFGPGTRLTVT.